This T cell receptor beta chain was observed in a study of CD8 T cells in ankylosing spondylitis. Findings and limits, study-wide: What appeared characteristic of ankylosing spondylitis blood was a TCR beta motif of eight highly homologous variants. Matched ankylosing spondylitis synovial fluid reportedly contained a significantly enriched population of disease-linked clones.

5'-RACE, quantitative and with molecular barcodes, yielded the TCR beta libraries. Using its own MiXCR run on the 5' RACE reads, TCRdb lists one record per CDR3 protein. This table holds 150,000 to 200,000 distinct CDR3 sequences, 10% to 15% found once. This clonotype has ten or more counts. Its antigen is undetermined. In germline, CDR1 is SGHRS, CDR2 YFSETQ. V shed 9 bases and J shed 4 bases, with 17 bases lying between them. The CDR3 spans 14 residues. This rearrangement joins TRBV5-1 to TRBJ2-1; tentative D call: TRBD2 (6 bases). The sequenced sample consisted of blood, either unsorted or a sorted T cell fraction (not recorded which). The origin of this receptor is a female donor with ankylosing spondylitis or in good health (not recorded which). This chain's CDR3 is CATTPGLLYNEQFF. CDR3 nucleotides: TGCGCCACCACCCCGGGACTTCTATACAATGAGCAGTTCTTC.